The next 27 T cell receptor beta chains were all read from a single sample in a study of neurological immune-mediated disorders. TCRdb analysed the 5' RACE reads with MiXCR anew, one entry per CDR3 protein. Of approximately 50,000 distinct CDR3 sequences detected, about 3.5% appear once; the ten largest clones hold about 6%. Material: PBMCs. All receptors come from a man aged 40-49 years with multiple sclerosis.

This clonotype was counted at least ten times. V usage is TRBV24-1 and J usage is TRBJ2-5; 7 bases align to TRBD1. Germline V CDR1 and CDR2: KGHDR, SFDVKD. V shed 4 bases, J shed 1 base, and the junction held 5 bases outside the gene matches. The CDR3 contains 15 residues. The CDR3 protein is CATSDPGTVQETQYF. CDR3 DNA: TGTGCCACCAGTGACCCCGGGACAGTCCAAGAGACCCAGTACTTC.

At least ten counts were recorded for this clonotype. This chain connects TRBV7-9 to TRBJ1-4, with no clear D. V was pared by 6 bases and J by 0 bases, with 5 bases between. In germline, CDR1 is SEHNR, CDR2 FQNEAQ (reference sequence). CDR3 length equals 13 residues. The CDR3 nucleotides read TGTGCCAGCAGTGCCCCAACTAATGAAAAACTGTTTTTT. It is translated as CASSAPTNEKLFF.

In its sample, this clonotype was seen many times. In DNA, the CDR3 is TGCAGCGTTGCGGGGACAGGGGGCTACGAGCAGTACTTC. Translating it yields CSVAGTGGYEQYF. This chain uses TRBV29-1 with TRBJ2-7, with 11 bases lining up with TRBD1. CDR1 and CDR2 from the germline V gene are SQVTM and ANQGSEA. There are 13 residues in the CDR3. Germline trimming cut 4 bases from V and 3 bases from J; bases unmatched to any gene: 2.

This clonotype was detected ten times or more. The CDR3 loop is CASSLARTGVQETQYF. The CDR3 coding sequence is TGTGCCAGCAGCTTGGCCAGGACAGGGGTCCAAGAGACCCAGTACTTC. The chain has TRBV5-8 and TRBJ2-5, with 9 positions matching TRBD1. Looked up from germline, CDR1 is SGHTS and CDR2 is YDEGEE. CDR3 length: 16 residues. Trimming removed 0 bases from V and 1 base from J; junction bases left unmatched: 4.

Ten or more counts support this clonotype. The gene calls are TRBV6-1 and TRBJ2-7; the D is unclear. CDR1 is MNHNS, CDR2 SASEGT, per germline. Trimming pared 7 bases from V and 6 bases from J, leaving 19 bases between. The CDR3 spans 14 residues. CDR3 coding DNA: TGTGCCAGCATAGAGACTCACATCCTCCCCGAGCAGTACTTC. Its protein is CASIETHILPEQYF.

The sample holds many counts of this clonotype. This chain links TRBV7-9 with TRBJ2-2, with a possible D match to TRBD1 (6 bases). The CDR3 runs 15 residues. Looked up from germline, CDR1 is SEHNR and CDR2 is FQNEAQ (reference sequence). Trimming left V 6 bases short and J 4 bases short, with 15 bases between. The CDR3 coding sequence is TGTGCCAGCAGATTTTCCACAGGGAGCACCGGGGAGCTGTTTTTT. Translation: CASRFSTGSTGELFF.

This clonotype has at least ten counts. V usage is TRBV20-1 and J usage is TRBJ1-4; D is possibly TRBD1 (5 bases). CDR1 is DFQATT, CDR2 SNEGSKA, per germline (reference sequence). The CDR3 length is 15 residues. V was clipped by 3 bases and J by 8 bases, with 19 bases between them. This CDR3 reads CSASLNGARDEKLFF. The CDR3 region has the DNA TGCAGTGCTAGCCTGAACGGGGCGCGGGACGAAAAACTGTTTTTT.

The sample holds many counts of this clonotype. The chain carries TRBV12-3 or TRBV12-4 and TRBJ2-1; the D gene is possibly TRBD1 (5 bases). The CDR3 has 16 residues. V was trimmed by 6 bases and J by 4 bases, leaving 19 bases between them. CDR3: CASRESTASTYNEQFF. The CDR3 coding sequence is TGTGCCAGCAGGGAATCGACAGCGTCGACGTACAATGAGCAGTTCTTC.

This clonotype occurred many times. V usage is TRBV5-1 and J usage is TRBJ2-6; 9 positions agree with TRBD1. This CDR3 contains 18 residues. The ends lost 4 bases at V and 1 base at J; junction bases unmatched: 9. The germline CDR1 and CDR2 sequences are SGHRS and YFSETQ. CDR3: CASSPVSGQGSGANVLTF. The CDR3 region has the DNA TGCGCCAGCAGCCCCGTTTCGGGACAGGGTTCTGGGGCCAACGTCCTGACTTTC.

This clonotype has ten or more counts. V and J are TRBV27 and TRBJ2-5, with 7 nucleotides matching TRBD1. The CDR3 extends over 13 amino acids. V was clipped by 6 bases and J by 2 bases; unmatched bases: 3. The germline CDR1 and CDR2 sequences are MNHEY and SMNVEV (reference sequence). CDR3 residues: CASRRTGQETQYF. For the CDR3, the DNA is TGTGCCAGCAGGAGGACAGGACAAGAGACCCAGTACTTC.

This clonotype came up many times. V is TRBV7-2 and J is TRBJ2-3; 9 bases agree with TRBD2. V lost 2 bases, J lost 2 bases, and 14 bases stayed unmatched. Germline CDR1 SGHTA, CDR2 FQGNSA. CDR3 length: 19 amino acids. The chain's CDR3 is CASSLPLGPRGLATDTQYF. The CDR3 DNA is TGTGCCAGCAGCTTACCCCTAGGTCCTCGGGGACTAGCCACAGATACGCAGTATTTT.

This clonotype was counted at least ten times. This chain links TRBV18 with TRBJ1-1; D is ambiguous. The length of the CDR3 is 14 residues. CDR1 is KGHSH, CDR2 LQKENI, per germline. V was clipped by 5 bases and J by 4 bases, with 14 bases between them. The CDR3 reads CASSSDWGRTEAFF. In nucleotides, the CDR3 is TGTGCCAGCTCATCCGACTGGGGTCGCACTGAAGCTTTCTTT.

This clonotype was detected ten times or more. The V call is TRBV24-1, the J call TRBJ2-1; D might be TRBD1 or TRBD2, each matching 6 bases. The CDR3 runs to 15 residues. The germline V gene has CDR1 KGHDR and CDR2 SFDVKD. Between the trimmed V and J ends, which lost 3 bases and 10 bases, there was a span of 18 bases. The CDR3 protein is CATSDTTSRRGEQFF. The CDR3 nucleotides are TGTGCCACCAGTGATACGACTTCACGGAGGGGGGAGCAGTTCTTC.

This clonotype was counted many times. The chain uses TRBV11-2 and TRBJ2-3, with D perhaps TRBD1 or TRBD2 (6 bases each). The germline V and J ends were trimmed by 5 bases and 2 bases, with 17 bases remaining between them. The CDR3 extends over 16 amino acids. CDR1 is SGHAT and CDR2 is FQNNGV in the germline V gene. The CDR3 DNA reads TGTGCCAGCAGCCCCAGAGAGGGGGGAAACACAGATACGCAGTATTTT. This sequence encodes CASSPREGGNTDTQYF.

This clonotype appeared many times. The V call is TRBV20-1, the J call TRBJ2-3; 8 bases agree with TRBD2. The V gene end was trimmed by 0 bases and the J gene end by 1 base; junction bases not matched to a gene: 9. Germline lookup yields CDR1 DFQATT and CDR2 SNEGSKA (reference sequence). This CDR3 has 17 amino acids. In DNA form, the CDR3 reads TGCAGTGCTAGAGATCTTGGAATAGCGGGGCGCACAGATACGCAGTATTTT. It encodes CSARDLGIAGRTDTQYF.

Within the sample, this clonotype is medium-sized. V is TRBV5-1 and J is TRBJ1-4; D remains unclear. With 1 base removed from V and 6 bases from J, the gap between germline ends came to 10 bases. CDR1 is SGHRS and CDR2 is YFSETQ in the germline V gene. There are 14 residues in the CDR3. As DNA, the CDR3 is TGCGCCAGCAGCTTGAGTACGGCTCATGAAAAACTGTTTTTT. Translation gives CASSLSTAHEKLFF.

This clonotype showed up many times. Here the CDR3 DNA reads TGCGCCAGCAGCCAATACAACTCTGGGGCCAACGTCCTGACTTTC. Protein product: CASSQYNSGANVLTF. The chain carries TRBV4-1 and TRBJ2-6; the D is unclear. Germline V gene data show CDR1 as MGHRA and CDR2 as YSYEKL. This CDR3 is 15 amino acids long. V lost 2 bases and J lost 0, with 5 bases in between.

At least ten counts were recorded for this clonotype. This chain connects TRBV5-1 to TRBJ2-3, with 15 bases fitting TRBD2. After removal of 3 bases from V and 2 bases from J, the junction contained 4 bases not matched to a gene. The CDR3 runs 17 residues. Per germline, CDR1 SGHRS and CDR2 YFSETQ. The CDR3 loop reads CASSSGTSGGPTDTQYF. CDR3 DNA: TGCGCCAGCAGCTCAGGGACTAGCGGGGGGCCCACAGATACGCAGTATTTT.

This clonotype was seen at least ten times. Compared with germline, one end of the junction differs, possibly owing to a read error. The chain employs TRBV3-1 and TRBJ1-5, with a possible D match to TRBD1 (5 bases). The germline gives CDR1 LGHDT, CDR2 YNNKEL (reference sequence). This CDR3 has 15 amino acids. In DNA, the CDR3 is TGTGCCAGCAGCCCGGGGCAGGGACTCAATCAGCCCCAGAATTTT. It translates to CASSPGQGLNQPQNF.

At least ten counts were recorded for this clonotype. This rearrangement joins TRBV4-2 to TRBJ2-7; TRBD2 is a possible D gene (6 bases). CDR3 size: 15 residues. Trimming left V 4 bases short and J 5 bases short, with 18 bases between. Germline V CDR1 and CDR2: LGHNA, YNFKEQ. The CDR3 region is CASSPEGRGTDEQYF. The CDR3 DNA follows: TGTGCCAGCAGCCCAGAGGGTAGAGGGACTGACGAGCAGTACTTC.

The chain employs TRBV7-3 and TRBJ2-1, with 10 bases fitting TRBD1. CDR1 SGHTA and CDR2 FQGTGA come from the germline V gene. The CDR3 has 15 amino acids. J was trimmed by 9 bases and V by 5 bases; bases with no gene match: 10. DNA for the CDR3: TGTGCCAGCAGCGCCTCCGGGACAGGGGCCGTTGAGCAGTTCTTC. Its protein product is CASSASGTGAVEQFF.

This clonotype was recorded many times. The rearrangement joins TRBV5-5 to TRBJ1-5; the D gene is possibly TRBD1 (5 bases). The V gene's germline CDR1 is SGHKS and CDR2 YYEKEE (reference sequence). V was clipped by 4 bases and J by 1 base, with 6 bases between them. This CDR3 has 13 amino acids. In DNA, the CDR3 is TGTGCCAGCAGCCCAGGGAGCAATCAGCCCCAGCATTTT. Its protein product is CASSPGSNQPQHF.

This clonotype appeared many times. This chain links TRBV5-6 with TRBJ2-1; possible D gene TRBD2, 5 bases. Germline lookup yields CDR1 SGHDT and CDR2 YYEEEE. The CDR3 runs 15 residues. The germline V and J ends were trimmed by 4 bases and 4 bases, with 15 bases remaining between them. The CDR3 here is CASSRPGSGYNEQFF. CDR3 DNA: TGTGCCAGCAGCCGGCCGGGGAGTGGTTACAATGAGCAGTTCTTC.

At least ten counts were recorded for this clonotype. The junction and the germline gene differ at one end; a read error may be behind it. The genes are TRBV7-9 and TRBJ1-1; D is ambiguous. Germline values: CDR1 SEHNR, CDR2 FQNEAQ (reference sequence). The length of the CDR3 is 11 residues. CDR3 protein: CASSENSEAFF. The CDR3 region has the DNA TGTGCCAGCAGCGAGAACAGTGAAGCTTTCTTT.

A few counts support this clonotype. This chain joins TRBV20-1 and TRBJ2-7, with 7 bases fitting TRBD2. J lost 2 bases, V lost 6 bases, and 4 bases had no gene match. Germline CDR1 reads DFQATT; CDR2 reads SNEGSKA (reference sequence). The CDR3 consists of 12 residues. The chain's CDR3 is CSAKGLAYEQYF. CDR3 coding DNA: TGCAGTGCAAAAGGACTAGCCTACGAGCAGTACTTC.

This clonotype has more than one count but fewer than ten. V is TRBV7-2 and J is TRBJ2-7; D tentatively fits TRBD1 or TRBD2 (6 bases each). Per the germline V gene, CDR1 is SGHTA and CDR2 is FQGNSA. V was trimmed by 3 bases and J by 4 bases, leaving 13 bases between them. The CDR3 spans 14 residues. The CDR3 nucleotides are TGTGCCAGCAGCTTGGGGGGCAGGGAATACGAGCAGTACTTC. Residues: CASSLGGREYEQYF.

This clonotype was counted at least ten times. CDR3 bases: TGTGCCAGCAGCCAAGAAAAAGGCGAGCAGTACTTC. Its translation: CASSQEKGEQYF. The V gene is TRBV3-1, the J gene TRBJ2-7; D is unresolved. V lost 0 bases to trimming and J lost 6 bases, with 6 bases between them. The V gene's germline CDR1 is LGHDT and CDR2 YNNKEL (reference sequence). The CDR3 loop spans 12 amino acids.